A selection of T cell receptor beta chains follows, all from one sample in a study of blood T cell repertoires in COVID-19. Clones were sequenced by immunoSEQ multiplex PCR, and TCRdb holds only the in-frame ones, with some missing. The data hold 150,000 to 200,000 clones, with 88% observed a single time. Sequences were obtained from peripheral blood. All receptors derive from a man aged 70 or older with active or convalescent COVID-19. Each CDR3 is given with its conserved first and last residue. The order of the fields is clone size, D gene, V gene, J gene, CDR3 protein, CDR3 DNA. A D gene is named only where the DNA matches it firmly. The size field is filled for only some rows; it gives once, few, many or a size class.

>-|-|TRBV27|TRBJ1-2
CASSSQPRGFYGYTF
TGTGCCAGCAGCTCCCAGCCGCGGGGGTTTTATGGCTACACCTTC
>few|-|TRBV9|TRBJ2-5
CASSGTPNFETQYF
TGTGCCAGCAGCGGAACCCCTAACTTCGAGACCCAGTACTTC
>-|-|TRBV3-1/TRBV3-2|TRBJ2-1
CASSQGTGEQFF
TGTGCCAGCAGCCAAGGTACAGGGGAGCAGTTCTTC
>-|-|TRBV6-2/TRBV6-3|TRBJ1-1
CASSLLQGGSEAFF
TGTGCCAGCAGTTTGTTGCAGGGAGGCTCTGAAGCTTTCTTT
>-|-|TRBV4-3|TRBJ1-5
CASSQELHNQPQHF
TGCGCCAGCAGCCAAGAACTTCACAATCAGCCCCAGCATTTT
>-|-|TRBV4-2|TRBJ1-2
CASSPREGDSGYTF
TGTGCCAGCAGCCCCCGGGAGGGTGACAGTGGCTACACCTTC
>-|TRBD1|TRBV5-1|TRBJ2-7
CASHRGQGQGEQYF
TGCGCCAGCCATCGGGGACAGGGTCAAGGTGAGCAGTACTTC
>-|-|TRBV3-1/TRBV3-2|TRBJ2-1
CASSQDPGGYNEQFF
TGTGCCAGCAGCCAAGATCCCGGGGGCTACAATGAGCAGTTCTTC
>-|-|TRBV7-6|TRBJ2-5
CASSRGGGSEQTQYF
TGTGCCAGCAGCCGAGGGGGGGGGAGTGAGCAGACCCAGTACTTC
>-|TRBD1|TRBV6-2/TRBV6-3|TRBJ2-7
CASSQTGGMIHEQYF
TGTGCCAGCAGCCAGACAGGGGGCATGATCCACGAGCAGTACTTC
>-|-|TRBV3-1/TRBV3-2|TRBJ1-2
CASSPSRVRGDGYTF
TGTGCCAGCAGCCCCTCCAGGGTCAGGGGTGATGGCTACACCTTC
>-|-|TRBV28|TRBJ1-4
CASSSAGEKLFF
TGTGCCAGCAGTAGCGCCGGGGAAAAACTGTTTTTT
>-|TRBD1|TRBV4-3|TRBJ2-2
CASSQWTGEVTGELFF
TGCGCCAGCAGCCAGTGGACAGGGGAGGTTACCGGGGAGCTGTTTTTT
>-|TRBD2|TRBV11-3|TRBJ2-3
CASSSGTSGGAADTQYF
TGTGCCAGCAGCTCCGGGACTAGCGGGGGGGCGGCAGATACGCAGTATTTT
>once|-|TRBV6-5|TRBJ2-5
CASSHRGGGETQYF
TGTGCCAGCAGTCACAGGGGTGGAGGGGAGACCCAGTACTTC
>once|TRBD1|TRBV10-2|TRBJ1-5
CASSDPGQNQPQHF
TGCGCCAGCAGCGACCCGGGACAGAATCAGCCCCAGCATTTT
>-|TRBD2|TRBV28|TRBJ2-1
CASSPLLAGDNEQFF
TGTGCCAGCAGTCCACTACTAGCGGGAGACAATGAGCAGTTCTTC
>-|-|TRBV7-2|TRBJ2-3
CASSFVTDTQYF
TGTGCCAGCAGCTTCGTCACAGATACGCAGTATTTT
>-|TRBD1|TRBV3-1/TRBV3-2|TRBJ1-1
CASSLRTGWGSEAFF
TGTGCCAGCAGCCTCAGGACAGGCTGGGGTTCTGAAGCTTTCTTT
>-|TRBD1|TRBV5-1|TRBJ2-7
CASSLRTGQHEQYF
TGCGCCAGCAGCTTAAGGACAGGGCAGCACGAGCAGTACTTC
>-|TRBD2|TRBV7-6|TRBJ2-5
CASSHGLAGQETQYF
TGTGCCAGCAGCCACGGACTAGCGGGGCAAGAGACCCAGTACTTC
>-|TRBD2|TRBV5-5|TRBJ2-5
CASSPPGLAGEGTQYF
TGTGCCAGCAGCCCCCCGGGACTAGCGGGGGAGGGGACCCAGTACTTC
>few|TRBD1|TRBV7-2|TRBJ1-6
CASSLGGTGVNSPLHF
TGTGCCAGCAGCTTAGGTGGGACAGGGGTTAATTCACCCCTCCACTTT
>-|TRBD2|TRBV19|TRBJ2-5
CASSMALAGVETQYF
TGTGCCAGTAGTATGGCGCTAGCGGGAGTGGAGACCCAGTACTTC
>-|-|TRBV7-2|TRBJ2-2
CASSLLSGEHAGELFF
TGTGCCAGCAGCCTTCTCTCAGGGGAGCATGCCGGGGAGCTGTTTTTT
>-|-|TRBV28|TRBJ1-2
CASTQGAGYTF
TGTGCCAGCACCCAGGGCGCCGGCTACACCTTC